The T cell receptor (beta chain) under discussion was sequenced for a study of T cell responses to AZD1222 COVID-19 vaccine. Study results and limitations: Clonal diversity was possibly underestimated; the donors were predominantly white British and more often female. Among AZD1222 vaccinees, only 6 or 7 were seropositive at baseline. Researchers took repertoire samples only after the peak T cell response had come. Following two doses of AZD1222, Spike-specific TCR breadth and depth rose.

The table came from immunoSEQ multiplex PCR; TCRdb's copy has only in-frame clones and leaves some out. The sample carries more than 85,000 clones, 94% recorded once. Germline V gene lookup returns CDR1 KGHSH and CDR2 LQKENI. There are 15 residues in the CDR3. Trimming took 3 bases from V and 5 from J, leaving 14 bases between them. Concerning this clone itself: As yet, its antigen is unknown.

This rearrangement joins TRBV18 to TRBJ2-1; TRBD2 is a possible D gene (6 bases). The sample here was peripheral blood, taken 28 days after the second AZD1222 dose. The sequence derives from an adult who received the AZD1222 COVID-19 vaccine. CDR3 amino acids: CASSPGGKVDNEQFF. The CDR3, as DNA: TGTGCCAGCTCACCGGGGGGAAAAGTGGACAATGAGCAGTTCTTC.